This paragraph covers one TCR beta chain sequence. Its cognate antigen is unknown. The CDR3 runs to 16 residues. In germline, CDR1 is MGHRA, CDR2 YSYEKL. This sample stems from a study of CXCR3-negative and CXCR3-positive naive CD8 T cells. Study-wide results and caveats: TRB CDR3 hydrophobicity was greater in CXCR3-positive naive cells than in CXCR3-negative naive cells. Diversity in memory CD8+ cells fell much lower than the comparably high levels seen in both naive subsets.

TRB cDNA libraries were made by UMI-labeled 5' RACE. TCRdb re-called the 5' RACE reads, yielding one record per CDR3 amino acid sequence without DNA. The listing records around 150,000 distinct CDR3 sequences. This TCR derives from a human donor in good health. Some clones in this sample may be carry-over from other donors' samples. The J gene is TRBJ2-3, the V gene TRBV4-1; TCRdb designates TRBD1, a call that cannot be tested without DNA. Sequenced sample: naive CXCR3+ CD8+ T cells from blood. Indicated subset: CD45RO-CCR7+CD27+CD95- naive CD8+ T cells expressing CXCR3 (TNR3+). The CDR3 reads CASSQNGASRTDTQYF.